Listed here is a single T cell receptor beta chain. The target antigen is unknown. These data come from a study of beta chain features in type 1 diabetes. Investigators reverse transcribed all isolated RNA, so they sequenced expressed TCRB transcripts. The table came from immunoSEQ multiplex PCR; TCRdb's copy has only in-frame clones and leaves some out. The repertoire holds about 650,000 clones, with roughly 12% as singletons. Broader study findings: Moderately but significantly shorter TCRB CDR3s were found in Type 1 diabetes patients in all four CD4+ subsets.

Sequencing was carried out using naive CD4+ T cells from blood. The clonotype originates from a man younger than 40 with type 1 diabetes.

The CDR3 protein is CASSDATGAGLNEQFF. The CDR3 DNA follows: TGTGCCAGCAGTGATGCGACCGGGGCAGGGTTGAATGAGCAGTTCTTC. This rearrangement joins TRBV25-1 to TRBJ2-1, with D possibly called TRBD1 or TRBD2 (5 bases each). Germline CDR1 is MGHDK and CDR2 is SYGVNS. This CDR3 spans 16 amino acids. V lost 3 bases and J lost 7, with 19 bases in between. Full variable domain (rest looked up from reference TRBV25-1 and TRBJ2-1): EADIYQTPRYLVIGTGKKITLECSQTMGHDKMYWYQQDPGMELHLIHYSYGVNSTEKGDLSSESTVSRIRTEHFPLTLESARPSHTSQYLCASSDATGAGLNEQFFGPGTRLTVL.